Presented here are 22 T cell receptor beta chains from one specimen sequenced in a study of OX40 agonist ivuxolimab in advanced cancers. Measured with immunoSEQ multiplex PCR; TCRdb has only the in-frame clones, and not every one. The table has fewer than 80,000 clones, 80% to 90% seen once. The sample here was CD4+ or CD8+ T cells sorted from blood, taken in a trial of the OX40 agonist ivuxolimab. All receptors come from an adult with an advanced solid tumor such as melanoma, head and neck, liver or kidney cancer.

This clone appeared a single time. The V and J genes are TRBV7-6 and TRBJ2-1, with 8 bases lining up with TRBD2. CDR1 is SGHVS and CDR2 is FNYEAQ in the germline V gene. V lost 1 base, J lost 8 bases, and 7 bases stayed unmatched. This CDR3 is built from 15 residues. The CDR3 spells CASSLGAGVYDEQFF. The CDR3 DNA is TGTGCCAGCAGCTTAGGAGCGGGAGTATACGATGAGCAGTTCTTC.

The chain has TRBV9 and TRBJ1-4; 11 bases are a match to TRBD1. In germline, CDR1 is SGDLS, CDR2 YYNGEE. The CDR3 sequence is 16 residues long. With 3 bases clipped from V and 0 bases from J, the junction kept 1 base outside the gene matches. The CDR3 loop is CASSEGQGATNEKLFF. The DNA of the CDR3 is TGTGCCAGCAGCGAGGGACAGGGGGCAACTAATGAAAAACTGTTTTTT.

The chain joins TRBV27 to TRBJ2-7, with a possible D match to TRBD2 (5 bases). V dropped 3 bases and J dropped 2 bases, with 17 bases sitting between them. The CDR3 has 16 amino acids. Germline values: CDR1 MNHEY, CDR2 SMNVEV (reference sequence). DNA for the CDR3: TGTGCCAGCAGTTTCGGAGAGGGCAGGCGGCCCTACGAGCAGTACTTC. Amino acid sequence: CASSFGEGRRPYEQYF.

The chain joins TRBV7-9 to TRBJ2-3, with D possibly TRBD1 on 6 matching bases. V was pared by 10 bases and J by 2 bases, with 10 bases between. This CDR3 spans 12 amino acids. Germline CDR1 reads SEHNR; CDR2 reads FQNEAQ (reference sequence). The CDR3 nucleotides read TGTGCCACCGAGGGGGTCACAGATACGCAGTATTTT. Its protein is CATEGVTDTQYF. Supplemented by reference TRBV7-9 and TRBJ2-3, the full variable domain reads DTGVSQNPRHKITKRGQNVTFRCDPISEHNRLYWYRQTLGQGPEFLTYFQNEAQLEKSRLLSDRFSAERPKGSFSTLEIQRTEQGDSAMYLCATEGVTDTQYFGPGTRLTVL.

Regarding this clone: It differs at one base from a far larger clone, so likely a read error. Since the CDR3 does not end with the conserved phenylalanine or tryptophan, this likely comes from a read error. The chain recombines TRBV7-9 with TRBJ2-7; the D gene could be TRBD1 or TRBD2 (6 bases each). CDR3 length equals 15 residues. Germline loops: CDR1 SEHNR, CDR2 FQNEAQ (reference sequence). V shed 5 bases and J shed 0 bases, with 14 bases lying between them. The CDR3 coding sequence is TGTGCCAGCAGCCCCCCGGGGGCTCACTCCTACGAGCAGTACCTC. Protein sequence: CASSPPGAHSYEQYL.

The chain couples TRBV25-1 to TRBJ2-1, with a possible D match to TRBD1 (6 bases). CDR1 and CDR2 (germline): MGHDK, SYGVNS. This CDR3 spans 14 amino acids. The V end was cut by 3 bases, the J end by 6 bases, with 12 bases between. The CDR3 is CASSDRTAFNEQFF. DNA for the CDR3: TGTGCCAGCAGTGACCGGACAGCGTTCAATGAGCAGTTCTTC.

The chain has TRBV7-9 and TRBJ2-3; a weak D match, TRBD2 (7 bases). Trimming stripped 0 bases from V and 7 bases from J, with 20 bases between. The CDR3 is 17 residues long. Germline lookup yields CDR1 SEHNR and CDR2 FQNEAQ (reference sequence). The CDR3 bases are TGTGCCAGCAGCTTAGCCGTAGGGGGGGGTCCAACAAATACGCAGTATTTT. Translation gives CASSLAVGGGPTNTQYF.

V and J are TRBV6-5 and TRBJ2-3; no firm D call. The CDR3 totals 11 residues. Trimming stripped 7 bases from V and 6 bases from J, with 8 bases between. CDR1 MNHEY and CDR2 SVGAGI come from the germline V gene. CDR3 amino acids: CASILGDTQYF. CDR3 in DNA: TGTGCCAGCATTCTCGGGGATACGCAGTATTTT.

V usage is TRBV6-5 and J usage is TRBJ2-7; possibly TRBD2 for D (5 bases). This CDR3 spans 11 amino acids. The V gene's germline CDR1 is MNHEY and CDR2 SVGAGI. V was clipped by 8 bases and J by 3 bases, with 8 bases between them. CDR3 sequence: CASRAGYEQYF. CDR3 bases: TGTGCCAGCCGGGCGGGCTACGAGCAGTACTTC.

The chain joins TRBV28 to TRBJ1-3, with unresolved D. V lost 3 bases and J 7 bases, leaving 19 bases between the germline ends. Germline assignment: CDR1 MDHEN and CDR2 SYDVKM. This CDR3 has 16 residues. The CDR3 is CASSFNPPAPSNTIYF. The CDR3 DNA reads TGTGCCAGCAGTTTTAATCCCCCGGCCCCTAGCAACACCATATATTTT.

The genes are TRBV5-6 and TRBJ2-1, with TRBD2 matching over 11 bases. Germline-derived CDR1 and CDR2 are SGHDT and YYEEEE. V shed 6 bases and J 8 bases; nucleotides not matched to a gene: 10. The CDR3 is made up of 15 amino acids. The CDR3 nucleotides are TGTGCCAGCACCGAGACTAGCGGGATATTCTATGAGCAGTTCTTC. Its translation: CASTETSGIFYEQFF. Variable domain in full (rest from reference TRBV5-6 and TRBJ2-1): DAGVTQSPTHLIKTRGQQVTLRCSPKSGHDTVSWYQQALGQGPQFIFQYYEEEERQRGNFPDRFSGHQFPNYSSELNVNALLLGDSALYLCASTETSGIFYEQFFGPGTRLTVL.

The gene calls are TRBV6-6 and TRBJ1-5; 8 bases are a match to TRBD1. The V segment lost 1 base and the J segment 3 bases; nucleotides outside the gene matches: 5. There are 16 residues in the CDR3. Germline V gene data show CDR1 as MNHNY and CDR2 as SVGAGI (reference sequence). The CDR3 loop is CASSYFGQGPNQPQHF. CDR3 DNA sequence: TGTGCCAGCAGTTACTTTGGACAGGGCCCCAATCAGCCCCAGCATTTT.

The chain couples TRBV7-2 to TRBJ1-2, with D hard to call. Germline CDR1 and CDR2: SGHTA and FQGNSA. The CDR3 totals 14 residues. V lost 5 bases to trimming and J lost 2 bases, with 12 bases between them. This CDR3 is CASSPPGANYGYTF. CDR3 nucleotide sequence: TGTGCCAGCAGCCCCCCGGGCGCAAACTATGGCTACACCTTC.

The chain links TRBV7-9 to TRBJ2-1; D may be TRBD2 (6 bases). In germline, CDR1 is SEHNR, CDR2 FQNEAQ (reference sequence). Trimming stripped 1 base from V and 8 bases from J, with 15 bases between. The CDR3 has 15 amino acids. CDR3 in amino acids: CASSLGGGWGDEQFF. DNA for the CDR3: TGTGCCAGCAGCTTAGGAGGAGGGTGGGGTGATGAGCAGTTCTTC.

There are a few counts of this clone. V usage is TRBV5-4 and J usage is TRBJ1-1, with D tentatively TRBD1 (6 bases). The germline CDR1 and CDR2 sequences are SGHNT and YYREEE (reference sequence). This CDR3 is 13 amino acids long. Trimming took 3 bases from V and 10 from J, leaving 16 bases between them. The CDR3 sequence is CASSSEGQGRAFF. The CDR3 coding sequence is TGTGCCAGCAGCTCGGAAGGGCAGGGGAGAGCTTTCTTT.

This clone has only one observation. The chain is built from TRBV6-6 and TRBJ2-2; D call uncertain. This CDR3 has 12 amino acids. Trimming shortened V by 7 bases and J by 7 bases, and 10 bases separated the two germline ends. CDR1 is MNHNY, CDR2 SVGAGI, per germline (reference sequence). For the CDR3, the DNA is TGTGCCAGCACACTTTCGGTCGGGGAGCTGTTTTTT. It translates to CASTLSVGELFF.

The CDR3 DNA sequence: TGTGCCAGCAGGAGTGGAGGCTCTGGAAACACCATATATTTT. This sequence encodes CASRSGGSGNTIYF. The chain recombines TRBV9 with TRBJ1-3, with D hard to call. CDR1 and CDR2 from the germline V gene are SGDLS and YYNGEE. The CDR3 spans 14 residues. V was trimmed by 5 bases and J by 0 bases, leaving 9 bases between them.

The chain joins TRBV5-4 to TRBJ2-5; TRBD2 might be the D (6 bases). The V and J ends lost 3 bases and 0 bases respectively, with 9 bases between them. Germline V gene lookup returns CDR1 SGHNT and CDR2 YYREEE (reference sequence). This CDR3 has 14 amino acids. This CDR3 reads CASSSGLDQETQYF. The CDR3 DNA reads TGTGCCAGCAGCTCGGGACTGGACCAAGAGACCCAGTACTTC.

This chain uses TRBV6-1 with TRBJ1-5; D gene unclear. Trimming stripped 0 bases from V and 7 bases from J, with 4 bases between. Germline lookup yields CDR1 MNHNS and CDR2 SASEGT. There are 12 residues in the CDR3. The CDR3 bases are TGTGCCAGCAGTGAAGCGGGCCAGCCCCAGCATTTT. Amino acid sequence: CASSEAGQPQHF.

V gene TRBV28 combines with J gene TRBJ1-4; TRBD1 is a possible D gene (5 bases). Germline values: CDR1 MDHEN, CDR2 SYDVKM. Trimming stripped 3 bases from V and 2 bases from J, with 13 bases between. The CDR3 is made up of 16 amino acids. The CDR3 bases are TGTGCCAGCAGTTTCCCAAGGGGAGGCACTAATGAAAAACTGTTTTTT. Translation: CASSFPRGGTNEKLFF.

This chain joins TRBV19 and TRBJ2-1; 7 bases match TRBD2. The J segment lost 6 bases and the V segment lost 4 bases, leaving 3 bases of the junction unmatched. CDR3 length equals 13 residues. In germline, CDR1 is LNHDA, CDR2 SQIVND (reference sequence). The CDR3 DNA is TGTGCCAGTAGTAGCGGGAGAGGCAATGAGCAGTTCTTC. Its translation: CASSSGRGNEQFF.

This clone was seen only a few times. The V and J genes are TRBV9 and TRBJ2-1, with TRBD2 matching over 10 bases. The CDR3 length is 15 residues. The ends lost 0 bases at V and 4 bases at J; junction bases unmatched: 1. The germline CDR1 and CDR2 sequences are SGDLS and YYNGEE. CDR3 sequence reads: CASSVELAGYNEQFF. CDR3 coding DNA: TGTGCCAGCAGCGTAGAACTAGCGGGGTACAATGAGCAGTTCTTC. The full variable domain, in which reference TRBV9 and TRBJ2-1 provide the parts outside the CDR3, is DSGVTQTPKHLITATGQRVTLRCSPRSGDLSVYWYQQSLDQGLQFLIQYYNGEERAKGNILERFSAQQFPDLHSELNLSSLELGDSALYFCASSVELAGYNEQFFGPGTRLTVL.